These T cell receptor beta chains were read from a single sample in a study of shared clonotypes between healthy human individuals. Profiling relied on immunoSEQ multiplex PCR, and the TCRdb table lists in-frame clones only, not all of them. The repertoire has about 1.1 million clones, about 80% of them found once; the top ten carry about 0.94%. Sequenced sample: memory CD4+ T cells from PBMCs. The receptor set was obtained from a man between 18 and 29 years old in good health. Some clones in this sample may be carry-over from other donors' samples. Each CDR3 is given with its conserved first and last residue. Each record gives: clone size, D gene, J gene, V gene, CDR3 DNA, CDR3 protein. The D gene is left open where the match is weak. Part of the rows lack a size; the others show once, few, many or a class for expanded clones.

NA	NA	TRBJ1-2	TRBV6-6	TGTGCCAGCAGTTACTTGGGCCGAAGCTATGGCTACACCTTC	CASSYLGRSYGYTF
NA	TRBD2	TRBJ2-1	TRBV5-1	TGCGCCAGCAGCAATATAGCGGGCACCTACAATGAGCAGTTCTTC	CASSNIAGTYNEQFF
NA	NA	TRBJ1-1	TRBV28	TGTGCCAGCAGTTTACGTTCTGGGGGCGGGAACACTGAAGCTTTCTTT	CASSLRSGGGNTEAFF
NA	TRBD1	TRBJ2-3	TRBV7-9	TGTGCCAGCAGCTCTTCAGGGGGATTCGTCACAGATACGCAGTATTTT	CASSSSGGFVTDTQYF
NA	TRBD2	TRBJ2-7	TRBV11-2	TGTGCCAGCAGCTCCGGGTGGGGGACTAGCGTAACCTACGAGCAGTACTTC	CASSSGWGTSVTYEQYF
many	NA	TRBJ1-1	TRBV29-1	TGCAGCGTTGGACGGTCCGGGGGGAACACTGAAGCTTTCTTT	CSVGRSGGNTEAFF
NA	NA	TRBJ2-7	TRBV11-2	TGTGCCAGCAGCCCCCAGCGGTCCTACGAGCAGTACTTC	CASSPQRSYEQYF
NA	TRBD2	TRBJ2-3	TRBV7-6	TGTGCCAGCAGCTTAGCGCTAGGGACTAGCAAGATAGATACGCAGTATTTT	CASSLALGTSKIDTQYF
NA	NA	TRBJ2-2	TRBV6-5	TGTGCCAGCAGGAGGACAGCGAACACCGGGGAGCTGTTTTTT	CASRRTANTGELFF
NA	NA	TRBJ2-1	TRBV5-4	TGTGCCAGCAGCTTGGTAGGAGGGAATGAGCAGTTCTTC	CASSLVGGNEQFF
NA	NA	TRBJ2-1	TRBV5-1	TGCGCCAGCAGCCGGGACGTCGGGGATGAGCAGTTCTTC	CASSRDVGDEQFF
NA	NA	TRBJ2-3	TRBV7-9	TGTGCCAGCCAAAAAAGGGAAATCACAGATACGCAGTATTTT	CASQKREITDTQYF
NA	NA	TRBJ2-1	TRBV19	TGTGCCAGTAGTGTCATCCCGGGAGACTACAATGAGCAGTTCTTC	CASSVIPGDYNEQFF
NA	NA	TRBJ1-1	TRBV7-9	TGTGCCAGCAGCTTAGGGCAGCACGTGAACACTGAAGCTTTCTTT	CASSLGQHVNTEAFF
NA	TRBD1	TRBJ1-5	TRBV28	TGTGCCAGCAGTGCCTCCGGGACAGGGTATCAGCCCCAGCATTTT	CASSASGTGYQPQHF
NA	NA	TRBJ2-1	TRBV5-1	TGCGCCAGCAGCTTGGATCGCAGGGCAGATGAGCAGTTCTTC	CASSLDRRADEQFF
NA	NA	TRBJ2-7	TRBV7-2	TGTGCCAGCAGCGGGGGATACAGGGTTGAGCAGTACTTC	CASSGGYRVEQYF
NA	TRBD2	TRBJ2-5	TRBV5-1	TGCGCCAGCAGCCCTGGCGGGGGGACTAGCGGGGTCCAAGAGACCCAGTACTTC	CASSPGGGTSGVQETQYF